Below are 9 T cell receptor beta chains sequenced from a single sample in a study of control samples from healthy donors and cancer patients. Profiled with immunoSEQ multiplex PCR; TCRdb holds only in-frame clones, not every one. The sample includes about 96,000 clones, just over 90% of them seen just once. The sample consisted of blood. These TCRs come from a man between 18 and 29 years old in good health.

The J gene is TRBJ1-6, the V gene TRBV7-6; TRBD1 is a possible D gene (6 bases). From germline, CDR1 is SGHVS and CDR2 FNYEAQ. Trimming took off 2 bases at V and 2 bases at J, with 10 bases between the two ends. The CDR3 spans 16 residues. DNA for the CDR3: TGTGCCAGCAGCTTAACCGGGGGCACCTATAATTCACCCCTCCACTTT. Translating it yields CASSLTGGTYNSPLHF.

This chain joins TRBV6-2 or TRBV6-3 and TRBJ2-1; D not resolved. The V and J ends lost 4 bases and 9 bases respectively, with 7 bases between them. The CDR3 contains 11 residues. The germline V gene encodes CDR1 MNHEY and CDR2 SVGEGT. The CDR3 is CASSSLGEQFF. CDR3 nucleotides: TGTGCCAGCAGTTCGTTAGGTGAGCAGTTCTTC.

The rearrangement uses TRBV19 and TRBJ1-1; D is unresolved. V was trimmed by 4 bases and J by 7 bases, leaving 16 bases between them. This CDR3 has 14 residues. Germline V gene data show CDR1 as LNHDA and CDR2 as SQIVND (reference sequence). CDR3 loop: CASSNPPGGVEAFF. As DNA, the CDR3 is TGTGCCAGTAGTAACCCCCCGGGTGGGGTTGAAGCTTTCTTT.

The chain recombines TRBV7-9 with TRBJ2-7; possible D gene TRBD1, 6 bases. Trimming took 4 bases from V and 5 from J, leaving 24 bases between them. The CDR3 is 17 residues long. Germline CDR1 SEHNR, CDR2 FQNEAQ (reference sequence). Here the CDR3 DNA reads TGTGCCAGCAGCTCAGAAGACAGGTCTAGGTTTAAGGACGAGCAGTACTTC. Translated: CASSSEDRSRFKDEQYF.

By sample fraction, this clone is medium-sized. V and J are TRBV7-3 and TRBJ2-1; D tentatively reads TRBD1 or TRBD2 (5 bases each). This CDR3 has 12 amino acids. Germline assignment: CDR1 SGHTA and CDR2 FQGTGA. Trimming cost V 10 bases and J 10 bases, with 17 bases left between them. The CDR3 bases are TGTGCCACTTCGAGGGGCGACGGGGAGCAGTTCTTC. This codes for CATSRGDGEQFF.

CDR3 protein: CASSSRTGYTEAFF. CDR3 nucleotide sequence: TGTGCCAGCAGCTCCCGGACAGGATACACTGAAGCTTTCTTT. The rearrangement uses TRBV7-2 and TRBJ1-1; 7 bases align to TRBD1. Trimming at V came to 4 bases and at J to 3 bases, leaving 5 bases not matched to a gene. The CDR3 sequence is 14 residues long. Germline V gives CDR1 SGHTA, CDR2 FQGNSA.

This clone was counted once. The chain combines TRBV27 with TRBJ2-1, with TRBD2 identical over 8 bases. V lost 6 bases, J lost 9 bases, and 7 bases stayed unmatched. The CDR3 extends over 13 amino acids. CDR1 and CDR2 from the germline V gene are MNHEY and SMNVEV (reference sequence). The CDR3 sequence: CASSLGGESEQFF. For the CDR3, the DNA is TGTGCCAGCAGCCTCGGGGGGGAGAGTGAGCAGTTCTTC.

In this sample, this clone is medium-sized. The genes are TRBV4-2 and TRBJ2-2; TRBD2 agrees at 11 bases. V lost 4 bases to trimming and J lost 3 bases; unmatched junction nucleotides: 1. CDR3 size: 15 residues. Germline V gives CDR1 LGHNA, CDR2 YNFKEQ. In DNA, the CDR3 is TGTGCCAGCAGCCCACTAGCGGGGGACACCGGGGAGCTGTTTTTT. It translates to CASSPLAGDTGELFF.

This chain connects TRBV5-1 to TRBJ2-2; TRBD1 matches at 7 bases. Germline values: CDR1 SGHRS, CDR2 YFSETQ. CDR3 length: 15 residues. V lost 4 bases and J lost 3; bases outside the gene matches: 6. The CDR3 is CASSRDSPYTGELFF. The DNA of the CDR3 is TGCGCCAGCAGCCGGGACAGCCCTTACACCGGGGAGCTGTTTTTT.